Listed below are T cell receptor beta chains from one sample, sequenced in a study of response to subunit inactivated influenza vaccine. TCRdb independently ran MiXCR on the RT-PCR reads; one entry per CDR3 protein. The sample includes hundreds of thousands of distinct CDR3 sequences, less than 20% of them seen just once. The sequences come from PBMCs from blood, collected more than 4 days after vaccination. The receptor set was obtained from a man over 45 who received an inactivated influenza vaccine. Both conserved end residues are part of each CDR3. A D gene is named only where the DNA matches it firmly. Clone size is shown for a subset of rows, as once, few, many or a class of expanded clone.

abundance: few; d_gene: -; j_gene: TRBJ2-5; v_gene: TRBV6-5; CDR3nt: TGTGCCAGCAGTTACTCTTTAGCGGCCTATGAGACCCAGTACTTC; CDR3aa: CASSYSLAAYETQYF
abundance: many; d_gene: -; j_gene: TRBJ2-1; v_gene: TRBV5-1; CDR3nt: TGCGCCAGCAGCCCTTTCCCGGGTAATGAGCAGTTCTTC; CDR3aa: CASSPFPGNEQFF
abundance: few; d_gene: -; j_gene: TRBJ2-3; v_gene: TRBV20-1; CDR3nt: TGCAGTGCTAGAGGGGGTTTCCCTAGCACAGATACGCAGTATTTT; CDR3aa: CSARGGFPSTDTQYF
abundance: -; d_gene: -; j_gene: TRBJ2-5; v_gene: TRBV12-3/TRBV12-4; CDR3nt: TGTGCCAGCAGCTCTAGCTTTGGGCCGGCGGGTCGAGAGACCCAGTACTTC; CDR3aa: CASSSSFGPAGRETQYF
abundance: many; d_gene: -; j_gene: TRBJ2-2; v_gene: TRBV20-1; CDR3nt: TGCAGTGCTAGAGATTATTCCACGAACACCGGGGAGCTGTTTTTT; CDR3aa: CSARDYSTNTGELFF
abundance: few; d_gene: -; j_gene: TRBJ2-1; v_gene: TRBV20-1; CDR3nt: TGCAGTGCCAAACGGGGGAACAATGAGCAGTTCTTC; CDR3aa: CSAKRGNNEQFF
abundance: -; d_gene: -; j_gene: TRBJ2-5; v_gene: TRBV25-1; CDR3nt: TGTGCCAGCAGTGAAGGGATACGCTCGATTAATCAAGAGACCCAGTACTTC; CDR3aa: CASSEGIRSINQETQYF
abundance: -; d_gene: TRBD2; j_gene: TRBJ2-3; v_gene: TRBV27; CDR3nt: TGTGCCAGCAGTTACCCCGGCCCGACTAGCGGGAGCGCGTGGGCCGGTTCAGATACGCAGTATTTT; CDR3aa: CASSYPGPTSGSAWAGSDTQYF
abundance: few; d_gene: -; j_gene: TRBJ1-5; v_gene: TRBV2; CDR3nt: TGTGCCAGCAGTGATGAGATGTGGATGCGGAATCAGCCCCAGCATTTT; CDR3aa: CASSDEMWMRNQPQHF
abundance: once; d_gene: -; j_gene: TRBJ1-2; v_gene: TRBV20-1; CDR3nt: TGCAGTGCTAGAACCGGGACTGGACGCTTTAACTATGGCTACACCTTC; CDR3aa: CSARTGTGRFNYGYTF
abundance: -; d_gene: TRBD1; j_gene: TRBJ1-2; v_gene: TRBV5-1; CDR3nt: TGCGCCAGCAACCCCACCGCAGGGGGCAACTATGGCTACACCTTC; CDR3aa: CASNPTAGGNYGYTF
abundance: few; d_gene: TRBD1; j_gene: TRBJ1-1; v_gene: TRBV20-1; CDR3nt: TGCAGTGCTAGTGACAGGGTCGGAATCACTGAAGCTTTCTTT; CDR3aa: CSASDRVGITEAFF
abundance: -; d_gene: TRBD1; j_gene: TRBJ1-5; v_gene: TRBV27; CDR3nt: TGTGCCAGCAACGACAGGGTGACAAATCAGCCCCAGCATTTT; CDR3aa: CASNDRVTNQPQHF
abundance: -; d_gene: -; j_gene: TRBJ2-5; v_gene: TRBV20-1; CDR3nt: TGCAGTGCTAGATCCAGGGCTCAAGAGACCCAGTACTTC; CDR3aa: CSARSRAQETQYF
abundance: -; d_gene: TRBD1; j_gene: TRBJ2-7; v_gene: TRBV4-1; CDR3nt: TGCGCCAGCAGCCTGACAGGGGGGCGGCGACTGACCTACGAGCAGTACTTC; CDR3aa: CASSLTGGRRLTYEQYF
abundance: -; d_gene: -; j_gene: TRBJ2-2; v_gene: TRBV12-3/TRBV12-4; CDR3nt: TGTGCCAGCAGTTTAGGTTCATGGGTTGGCGGGGAGCTGTTTTTT; CDR3aa: CASSLGSWVGGELFF
abundance: -; d_gene: -; j_gene: TRBJ1-1; v_gene: TRBV9; CDR3nt: TGTGCCAGCAGCCCAGCGGACACGATCACTGAAGCTTTCTTT; CDR3aa: CASSPADTITEAFF
abundance: few; d_gene: -; j_gene: TRBJ1-1; v_gene: TRBV3-1; CDR3nt: TGTGCCAGCAGCCAAGAACGGACCGGTCAAGCTTTCTTT; CDR3aa: CASSQERTGQAFF
abundance: -; d_gene: -; j_gene: TRBJ1-5; v_gene: TRBV6-5; CDR3nt: TGTGCCAGCATTTTAAATAGCAATCAGCCCCAGCATTTT; CDR3aa: CASILNSNQPQHF
abundance: -; d_gene: -; j_gene: TRBJ2-7; v_gene: TRBV7-2; CDR3nt: TGTGCCAGCAGCTTATCTCAGGCCCCTCCCGAGCAGTACTTC; CDR3aa: CASSLSQAPPEQYF
abundance: few; d_gene: TRBD1; j_gene: TRBJ1-2; v_gene: TRBV4-2; CDR3nt: TGTGCCAGCAGCCAAGGGCGGGTAAACTTAGACAGGGGCTATGGCTACACCTTC; CDR3aa: CASSQGRVNLDRGYGYTF
abundance: many; d_gene: TRBD2; j_gene: TRBJ2-7; v_gene: TRBV12-3/TRBV12-4; CDR3nt: TGTGCCAGCAGGCTTAGCGGGAGTATGGACGAGCAGTACTTC; CDR3aa: CASRLSGSMDEQYF
abundance: -; d_gene: -; j_gene: TRBJ2-3; v_gene: TRBV2; CDR3nt: TGTGCCAGCAGTGAGGTTATGTTCACAGATACGCAGTATTTT; CDR3aa: CASSEVMFTDTQYF
abundance: many; d_gene: -; j_gene: TRBJ2-1; v_gene: TRBV11-3; CDR3nt: TGTGCCAGCAGCCATGTCCGGGGGCGTGAGCAGTTCTTC; CDR3aa: CASSHVRGREQFF
abundance: few; d_gene: TRBD2; j_gene: TRBJ2-5; v_gene: TRBV19; CDR3nt: TGTGCCAGTCGACTAGCGGGAGTAGAGACCCAGTACTTC; CDR3aa: CASRLAGVETQYF
abundance: -; d_gene: -; j_gene: TRBJ1-2; v_gene: TRBV2; CDR3nt: TGTTCCAGCACGCGGGGGTATGGCTACACCTTC; CDR3aa: CSSTRGYGYTF
abundance: -; d_gene: TRBD1; j_gene: TRBJ2-4; v_gene: TRBV12-3/TRBV12-4; CDR3nt: TGTGCCAGCACCAGGGACAGCAGTTTAGCCAAAAACATTCAGTACTTC; CDR3aa: CASTRDSSLAKNIQYF
abundance: -; d_gene: -; j_gene: TRBJ2-7; v_gene: TRBV7-2; CDR3nt: TGTGCCAGCAGCAATTCCGGGAGAGGATACGAGCAGTACTTC; CDR3aa: CASSNSGRGYEQYF
abundance: few; d_gene: -; j_gene: TRBJ1-6; v_gene: TRBV20-1; CDR3nt: TGCAGTGCTAGTATAGGGTCATCAAATTCACCCCTCCACTTT; CDR3aa: CSASIGSSNSPLHF
abundance: few; d_gene: TRBD2; j_gene: TRBJ2-5; v_gene: TRBV10-3; CDR3nt: TGTGCCATCAGTGGCTTGGGGGGGGAGACCCAGTACTTC; CDR3aa: CAISGLGGETQYF
abundance: few; d_gene: -; j_gene: TRBJ1-4; v_gene: TRBV6-5; CDR3nt: TGTGCCAGCAGTTTGGCAGGGCAGGAAAAACTGTTTTTT; CDR3aa: CASSLAGQEKLFF
abundance: many; d_gene: -; j_gene: TRBJ2-1; v_gene: TRBV6-4; CDR3nt: TGTGCCAGCAGTACCGGTACAGGGTCCCTCAATGAGCAGTTCTTC; CDR3aa: CASSTGTGSLNEQFF
abundance: -; d_gene: -; j_gene: TRBJ2-3; v_gene: TRBV10-2; CDR3nt: TGCGCCAGCAGTGTAGGGGCTGCGAGGACAGATACGCAGTATTTT; CDR3aa: CASSVGAARTDTQYF
abundance: -; d_gene: -; j_gene: TRBJ2-7; v_gene: TRBV15; CDR3nt: TGTGCCACCAGCCCGGGTGGGCTAGCGAGCTACGAGCAGTACTTC; CDR3aa: CATSPGGLASYEQYF
abundance: many; d_gene: TRBD2; j_gene: TRBJ2-1; v_gene: TRBV5-6; CDR3nt: TGTGCCAGCAGCCCACGGGACTCCACTCCGGGGGGAACTAGTGAGCAGTTCTTC; CDR3aa: CASSPRDSTPGGTSEQFF
abundance: few; d_gene: TRBD2; j_gene: TRBJ2-1; v_gene: TRBV5-1; CDR3nt: TGCGCCAGCAGCTTGTTGACTAGCGGGGGGAATGAGCAGTTCTTC; CDR3aa: CASSLLTSGGNEQFF
abundance: many; d_gene: -; j_gene: TRBJ2-5; v_gene: TRBV29-1; CDR3nt: TGCAGCGTTGAGGGGCAGGGGACCCAGTACTTC; CDR3aa: CSVEGQGTQYF
abundance: -; d_gene: -; j_gene: TRBJ1-1; v_gene: TRBV9; CDR3nt: TGTGCCAGCAGCGTAGGGGCCAGCTGGGACACTGAAGCTTTCTTT; CDR3aa: CASSVGASWDTEAFF
abundance: few; d_gene: TRBD1; j_gene: TRBJ1-1; v_gene: TRBV20-1; CDR3nt: TGCAGTGTCGGTCGGCTCCAGGGGGGAACTGAAGCTTTCTTT; CDR3aa: CSVGRLQGGTEAFF
abundance: -; d_gene: -; j_gene: TRBJ2-3; v_gene: TRBV5-4; CDR3nt: TGTGCCAGCAGCTTGGATCCGGGGATGGGGGATACGCAGTATTTT; CDR3aa: CASSLDPGMGDTQYF
abundance: -; d_gene: -; j_gene: TRBJ2-3; v_gene: TRBV6-2/TRBV6-3; CDR3nt: TGTGCCAGCAGGAGCGGGCCTCCTCTAGGCACAGATACGCAGTATTTT; CDR3aa: CASRSGPPLGTDTQYF
abundance: few; d_gene: -; j_gene: TRBJ1-2; v_gene: TRBV27; CDR3nt: TGTGCCAGCAGTTTATCGACAGGAGAAGGCTACACCTTC; CDR3aa: CASSLSTGEGYTF
abundance: -; d_gene: TRBD1; j_gene: TRBJ1-6; v_gene: TRBV9; CDR3nt: TGTGCCAGCAGCTTGGGGACAGGGAAGAACCTCCACTTT; CDR3aa: CASSLGTGKNLHF
abundance: few; d_gene: TRBD1; j_gene: TRBJ2-5; v_gene: TRBV6-2/TRBV6-3; CDR3nt: TGTGCCAGCAGTCACCAACCCTCCTCCGGGACAGGGATGAAGACCCAGTACTTC; CDR3aa: CASSHQPSSGTGMKTQYF
abundance: -; d_gene: TRBD1; j_gene: TRBJ1-2; v_gene: TRBV29-1; CDR3nt: TGCAGCGCTCGAATACAGGGGCAAGTCTATGGCTACACCTTC; CDR3aa: CSARIQGQVYGYTF
abundance: many; d_gene: TRBD1; j_gene: TRBJ1-1; v_gene: TRBV29-1; CDR3nt: TGCAGCGTTGAAGCGGGACAGGGGACTGAAGCTTTCTTT; CDR3aa: CSVEAGQGTEAFF
abundance: few; d_gene: TRBD1; j_gene: TRBJ2-7; v_gene: TRBV6-5; CDR3nt: TGTGCCAGGAGTTACGACAGGGTGACGTACGAGCAGTACTTC; CDR3aa: CARSYDRVTYEQYF
abundance: -; d_gene: TRBD1; j_gene: TRBJ1-5; v_gene: TRBV6-1; CDR3nt: TGTGCCAGCAGGCAGGGACAGGGGCGGCAGCCCCAGCATTTT; CDR3aa: CASRQGQGRQPQHF
abundance: many; d_gene: TRBD1; j_gene: TRBJ1-2; v_gene: TRBV10-3; CDR3nt: TGTGCCATCAGTGAAACCGGGACAGGGATCGGCTACACCTTC; CDR3aa: CAISETGTGIGYTF
abundance: -; d_gene: TRBD1; j_gene: TRBJ1-6; v_gene: TRBV20-1; CDR3nt: TGCAGTGCTAGGAACAGGGGCTCTAGCTCCTATAATTCACCCCTCCACTTT; CDR3aa: CSARNRGSSSYNSPLHF
abundance: -; d_gene: -; j_gene: TRBJ2-6; v_gene: TRBV2; CDR3nt: TGTGCCAGCATGTCACGGCTCTCTGGGGCCAACGTCCTGACTTTC; CDR3aa: CASMSRLSGANVLTF
abundance: -; d_gene: -; j_gene: TRBJ2-2; v_gene: TRBV5-1; CDR3nt: TGCGCCAGCAGTTTCGACAGGAACACCGGGGAGCTGTTTTTT; CDR3aa: CASSFDRNTGELFF
abundance: few; d_gene: -; j_gene: TRBJ2-3; v_gene: TRBV2; CDR3nt: TGTGCCAGCAGTTCGGGGACCGTAGTTACAGATACGCAGTATTTT; CDR3aa: CASSSGTVVTDTQYF
abundance: -; d_gene: TRBD2; j_gene: TRBJ2-1; v_gene: TRBV29-1; CDR3nt: TGCAGCGTTGTCCTGACTAGCGGGAGCTCCTACAATGAGCAGTTCTTC; CDR3aa: CSVVLTSGSSYNEQFF
abundance: -; d_gene: TRBD1; j_gene: TRBJ2-7; v_gene: TRBV24-1; CDR3nt: TGTGCCACCAGTGATATCCCCGGGACAGGCTCCTACGAGCAGTACTTC; CDR3aa: CATSDIPGTGSYEQYF
abundance: -; d_gene: TRBD2; j_gene: TRBJ2-1; v_gene: TRBV20-1; CDR3nt: TGCAGTGCTTTAGGACTAGCGGGAGTCCCACACAATGAGCAGTTCTTC; CDR3aa: CSALGLAGVPHNEQFF
abundance: -; d_gene: TRBD1; j_gene: TRBJ2-2; v_gene: TRBV2; CDR3nt: TGTGCCAGCAGTGTAGAAGGGGACAGGAACACCGGGGAGCTGTTTTTT; CDR3aa: CASSVEGDRNTGELFF